The rows below give T cell receptor beta chains drawn from one sample of a study of blood T cells in healthy people across ages. Each CDR3 protein is one row after TCRdb ran MiXCR on the 5' RACE reads. The sample holds 1.5 million to 2 million distinct CDR3 sequences, around 40% seen once. Sequencing was carried out using blood. The receptor set was obtained from a human donor in good health. Each CDR3 is given with its conserved first and last residue. A D gene is named only where the DNA matches it firmly. Size tells how often a clone was seen (once, few, many) or the class of an expanded clone, and some rows leave it out.

>TRBJ2-4|TRBV25-1|few|TRBD1
TGTGCCAGCAGTGAATTCGGGACAGGGGAGGCCAAAAACATTCAGTACTTC
CASSEFGTGEAKNIQYF
>TRBJ1-3|TRBV12-3/TRBV12-4|.|.
TGTGCCAGCAGCCAAAGACACGGCCTAATCTCTGGAAACACCATATATTTT
CASSQRHGLISGNTIYF
>TRBJ1-2|TRBV7-9|.|.
TGTGCCAGCAGCTTTGAAGGGCACGGCTACACCTTC
CASSFEGHGYTF
>TRBJ2-1|TRBV2|few|TRBD1
TGTGCCAGCAGTGACCCGGGACAGGTAGCCAACAATGAGCAGTTCTTC
CASSDPGQVANNEQFF
>TRBJ1-2|TRBV29-1|few|.
TGCAGCGTTGAGGGACGGACCGGTGGCTACACCTTC
CSVEGRTGGYTF
>TRBJ2-6|TRBV7-3|.|.
TGTGCCAGCAGCCTAAGGATGGGGGCCAACGTCCTGACTTTC
CASSLRMGANVLTF
>TRBJ2-7|TRBV19|few|TRBD1
TGTGCCAGTAGTTGGACAGGGAGAAGCTCCTACGAGCAGTACTTC
CASSWTGRSSYEQYF
>TRBJ2-4|TRBV7-9|.|TRBD1
TGTGCCAGCAGGGGAACAGGGGGAGTGAGAGAGCAGTACTTC
CASRGTGGVREQYF
>TRBJ2-1|TRBV3-1|.|.
TGTGCCACCAGTGGGGGGTCGCGGAATGAGCAGTTCTTC
CATSGGSRNEQFF
>TRBJ2-7|TRBV12-3/TRBV12-4|few|.
TGTGCCAGCAGTTCCCAAGGGTGGTTCGAGCAGTACTTC
CASSSQGWFEQYF
>TRBJ1-2|TRBV7-2|.|.
TGTGCCAGCAGCTTTGACGGTGGCTACACCTTC
CASSFDGGYTF
>TRBJ1-1|TRBV11-3|.|.
TGTGCCAGCAGCCCCAACCCGGGGGGAGGGACTGAAGCTTTCTTT
CASSPNPGGGTEAFF
>TRBJ2-3|TRBV24-1|few|TRBD1
TGTGCCACCAGTGATCGCTCGGCGAGACAGGGCTCTCCAGATACGCAGTATTTT
CATSDRSARQGSPDTQYF
>TRBJ1-5|TRBV4-3|.|.
TGCGCCAGCAGCCAAGATCGGTTTGAACAGCCCCAGCATTTT
CASSQDRFEQPQHF
>TRBJ1-5|TRBV15|.|.
TGTGCCACCAGCAGAGGTGACAGGTATAGCAATCAGCCCCAGCATTTT
CATSRGDRYSNQPQHF
>TRBJ2-7|TRBV30|.|.
TGTGCCTGGAGTGCCGCTGTGTCCTACGAGCAGTACTTC
CAWSAAVSYEQYF
>TRBJ1-1|TRBV12-3/TRBV12-4|many|TRBD1
TGCGCCAGCAGCTTGACAGGGGGTGGCACTGAAGCTTTCTTT
CASSLTGGGTEAFF
>TRBJ1-2|TRBV12-3/TRBV12-4|once|.
TGTGCCAGCAGTTCGATGGGAGGGTATGGCTACACCTTC
CASSSMGGYGYTF
>TRBJ1-1|TRBV7-8|.|TRBD1
TGTGCCAGCAGCTCCGACACAGGGGCCGTGAACACTGAAGCTTTCTTT
CASSSDTGAVNTEAFF
>TRBJ1-2|TRBV5-1|many|TRBD1
TGCGCCAGCAGCGGGGACAGGGGCTATGGCTACACCTTC
CASSGDRGYGYTF
>TRBJ1-1|TRBV6-2/TRBV6-3|few|.
TGTGCCAGCAGTTTGATAGGGACGGACACTGAAGCTTTCTTT
CASSLIGTDTEAFF
>TRBJ1-1|TRBV15|.|.
TGTGCCACCAGCAGGGACAAGGCGGGGGGGGAACCTCTAGAAGCTTTCTTT
CATSRDKAGGEPLEAFF
>TRBJ2-1|TRBV28|few|TRBD1
TGTGCCAGCAGAACCGCGGACAGGTACAATGAGCAGTTCTTC
CASRTADRYNEQFF
>TRBJ2-3|TRBV27|.|.
TGTGCCAGCAGTCCGTCCCGACCCTCCACAGATACGCAGTATTTT
CASSPSRPSTDTQYF
>TRBJ1-4|TRBV7-2|few|.
TGTGCCAGCAGCTCGCAAGGGGCAGGACCTAATGAAAAACTGTTTTTT
CASSSQGAGPNEKLFF
>TRBJ1-1|TRBV11-1|once|.
TGTGCCAGCAGCTTAGGGGGTAAGACTGAAGCTTTCTTT
CASSLGGKTEAFF
>TRBJ1-1|TRBV29-1|few|.
TGCAGCGGTGGACGGCAGAACACTGAAGCTTTCTTT
CSGGRQNTEAFF
>TRBJ1-2|TRBV27|.|.
TGTGCCAGCAAGGGTATTGGGTTTAACTATGGCTACACCTTC
CASKGIGFNYGYTF
>TRBJ1-2|TRBV7-3|.|TRBD1
TGTGCCAGCAGCCCCCGACAGGGGGAAATATTCTATGGCTACACCTTC
CASSPRQGEIFYGYTF
>TRBJ1-2|TRBV5-6|.|.
TGTGCCAGCAGCTTGTTGGGGGCAATCTATGGCTACACCTTC
CASSLLGAIYGYTF
>TRBJ2-7|TRBV20-1|few|TRBD1
TGCAGTGCTAGAGATGCGAGACAGGGATACGGCGAGCAGTACTTC
CSARDARQGYGEQYF
>TRBJ2-7|TRBV13|.|TRBD1
TGTGCCAGTAGCTCTACAGGGGGCGGCGACGAGCAGTACTTC
CASSSTGGGDEQYF
>TRBJ2-6|TRBV7-3|many|.
TGTGCCAGCAGCTCTGGGGCCAACGTCCTGACTTTC
CASSSGANVLTF
>TRBJ1-1|TRBV15|few|.
TGTGCCACCAGCAGAGACCCCTCAGATGAAGCTTTCTTT
CATSRDPSDEAFF
>TRBJ2-5|TRBV20-1|few|.
TGCAGTGCCGTAGGCGTGGGAGAGACCCAGTACTTC
CSAVGVGETQYF
>TRBJ2-7|TRBV5-1|.|TRBD1
TGCGCCAGCAGCTTGGGCCGGGACAGAAAGACCTACGAGCAGTACTTC
CASSLGRDRKTYEQYF
>TRBJ1-1|TRBV2|.|.
TGTGCCAGCAGTGGTGGGCAGGCTGAAGCTTTCTTT
CASSGGQAEAFF
>TRBJ2-3|TRBV10-3|.|.
TGTGCCATCAGTGAGTCCTTAGATACGCAGTATTTT
CAISESLDTQYF
>TRBJ2-1|TRBV3-1|few|TRBD1
TGTGCCAGCAGCCATGGGACAGGGACAAATGAGCAGTTCTTC
CASSHGTGTNEQFF
>TRBJ2-7|TRBV20-1|few|.
TGCAGTGCTAGGGGTGTTATCTCCTACGAGCAGTACTTC
CSARGVISYEQYF
>TRBJ1-1|TRBV5-1|.|.
TGCGCCAGCAGCTCCATAATAACAGACACTGAAGCTTTCTTT
CASSSIITDTEAFF
>TRBJ1-1|TRBV20-1|.|TRBD1
TGCAGTGCTAGAGTAGGGGACAGGGTCGCTGAAGCTTTCTTT
CSARVGDRVAEAFF
>TRBJ2-5|TRBV5-6|few|.
TGTGCCAGCAGCTTAGGGGGGCCGGAGAAGACCCAGTACTTC
CASSLGGPEKTQYF
>TRBJ2-3|TRBV20-1|few|TRBD2
TGCAGTGCTAGAGAACAGCGGGGGAAAACAGATACGCAGTATTTT
CSAREQRGKTDTQYF
>TRBJ2-1|TRBV9|.|.
TGTGCCAGCAGCGCAACCGGGACTCGGATGGACAATGAGCAGTTCTTC
CASSATGTRMDNEQFF
>TRBJ1-2|TRBV4-2|.|.
TGTGCCAGTCGACTAGGCATCCGGACCTATGGCTACACCTTC
CASRLGIRTYGYTF
>TRBJ2-1|TRBV6-5|few|TRBD1
TGTGCCAGCAGGTCATCAGGGGGCAGGGGGCAGTTCTTC
CASRSSGGRGQFF
>TRBJ2-1|TRBV12-3/TRBV12-4|few|.
TGTGCCAGCAGTCCCCAGTTTCGGGGTTACAATGAGCAGTTCTTC
CASSPQFRGYNEQFF
>TRBJ2-7|TRBV6-2/TRBV6-3|.|.
TGTGCCAGCCAGTCGGGTGGGCTGGGCGCCTACGAGCAGTACTTC
CASQSGGLGAYEQYF
>TRBJ2-1|TRBV2|once|TRBD1
TGTGCCAGCAGTGTTCAGGGGGCGCGGAGTGAGCAGTTCTTC
CASSVQGARSEQFF
>TRBJ1-5|TRBV6-2/TRBV6-3|.|TRBD1
TGTGCCACCCGGGGAGTGCAGGGGGGACTATTTAGCAATCAGCCCCAGCATTTT
CATRGVQGGLFSNQPQHF
>TRBJ2-7|TRBV29-1|.|TRBD2
TGCAGCGCTACAGGCACGGGGGGGGAGCAGTACTTC
CSATGTGGEQYF
>TRBJ1-5|TRBV20-1|.|.
TGCAGTGCTAGAGATCGTAGGGGGGCGGGGGTCGGTGGCAATCAGCCCCAGCATTTT
CSARDRRGAGVGGNQPQHF
>TRBJ2-1|TRBV7-9|.|.
TGTGCCAGCAGCCCTCTTCAAGGAGGTTGGGTTGAGCAGTTCTTC
CASSPLQGGWVEQFF